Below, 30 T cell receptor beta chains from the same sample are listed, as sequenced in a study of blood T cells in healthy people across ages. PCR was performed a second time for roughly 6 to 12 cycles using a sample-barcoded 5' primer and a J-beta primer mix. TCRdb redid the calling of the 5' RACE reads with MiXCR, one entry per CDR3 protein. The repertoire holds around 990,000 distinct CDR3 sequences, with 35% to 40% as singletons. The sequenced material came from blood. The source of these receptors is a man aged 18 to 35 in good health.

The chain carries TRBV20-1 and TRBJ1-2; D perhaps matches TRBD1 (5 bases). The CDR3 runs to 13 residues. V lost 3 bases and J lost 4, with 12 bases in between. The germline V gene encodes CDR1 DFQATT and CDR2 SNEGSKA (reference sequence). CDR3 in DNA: TGCAGTGCTAGGCCCGGGGCTGGCTATGGCTACACCTTC. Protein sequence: CSARPGAGYGYTF.

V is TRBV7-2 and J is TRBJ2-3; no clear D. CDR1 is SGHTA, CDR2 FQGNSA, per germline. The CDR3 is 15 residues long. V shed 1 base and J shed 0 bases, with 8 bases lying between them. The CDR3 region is CASSLEAASTDTQYF. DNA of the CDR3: TGTGCCAGCAGCTTAGAGGCGGCTAGCACAGATACGCAGTATTTT. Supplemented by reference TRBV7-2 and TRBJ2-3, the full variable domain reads GAGVSQSPSNKVTEKGKDVELRCDPISGHTALYWYRQSLGQGLEFLIYFQGNSAPDKSGLPSDRFSAERTGGSVSTLTIQRTQQEDSAVYLCASSLEAASTDTQYFGPGTRLTVL.

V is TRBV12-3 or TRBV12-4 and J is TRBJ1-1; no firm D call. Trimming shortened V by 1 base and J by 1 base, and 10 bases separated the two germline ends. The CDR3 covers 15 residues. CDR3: CASSLVETGNTEAFF. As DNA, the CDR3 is TGTGCCAGCAGTTTAGTAGAGACGGGGAACACTGAAGCTTTCTTT.

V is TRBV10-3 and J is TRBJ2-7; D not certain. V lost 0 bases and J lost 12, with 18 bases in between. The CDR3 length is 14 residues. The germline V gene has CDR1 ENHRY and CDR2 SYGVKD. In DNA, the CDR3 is TGTGCCATCAGTGAGTCGACGGGCTCAAGGGTAATGTACTTC. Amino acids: CAISESTGSRVMYF.

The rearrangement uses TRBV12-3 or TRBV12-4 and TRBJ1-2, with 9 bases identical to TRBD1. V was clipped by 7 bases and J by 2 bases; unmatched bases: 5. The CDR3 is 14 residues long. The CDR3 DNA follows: TGTGCCAGCACCGAAACAGGGGGCAACTATGGCTACACCTTC. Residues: CASTETGGNYGYTF.

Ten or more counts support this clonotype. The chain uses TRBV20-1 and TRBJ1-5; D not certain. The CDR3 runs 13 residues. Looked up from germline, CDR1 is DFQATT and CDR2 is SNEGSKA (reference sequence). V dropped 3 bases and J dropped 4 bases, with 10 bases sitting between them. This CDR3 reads CSARRGVNQPQHF. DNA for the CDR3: TGCAGTGCTAGGCGAGGAGTAAATCAGCCCCAGCATTTT.

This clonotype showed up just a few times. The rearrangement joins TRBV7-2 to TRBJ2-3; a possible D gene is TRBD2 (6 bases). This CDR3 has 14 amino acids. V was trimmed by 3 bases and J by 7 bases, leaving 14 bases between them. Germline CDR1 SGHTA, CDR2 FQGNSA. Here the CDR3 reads CASSLDKTRNTQYF. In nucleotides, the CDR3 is TGTGCCAGCAGCTTGGACAAGACTAGAAATACGCAGTATTTT.

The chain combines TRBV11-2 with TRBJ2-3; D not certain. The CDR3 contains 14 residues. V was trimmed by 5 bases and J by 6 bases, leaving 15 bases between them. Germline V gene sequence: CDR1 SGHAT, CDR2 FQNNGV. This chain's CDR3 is CASSRGLQSDTQYF. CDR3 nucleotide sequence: TGTGCCAGCAGCCGTGGGTTACAGTCGGATACGCAGTATTTT.

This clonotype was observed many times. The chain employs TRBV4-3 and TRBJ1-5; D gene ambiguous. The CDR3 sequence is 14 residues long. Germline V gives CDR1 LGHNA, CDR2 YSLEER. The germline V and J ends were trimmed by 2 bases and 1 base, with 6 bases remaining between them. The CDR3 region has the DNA TGCGCCAGCAGCCAAACAAGAAGCAATCAGCCCCAGCATTTT. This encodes CASSQTRSNQPQHF.

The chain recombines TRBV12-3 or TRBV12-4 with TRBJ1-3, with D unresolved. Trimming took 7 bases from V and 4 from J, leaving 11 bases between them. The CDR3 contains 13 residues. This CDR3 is CASTPDGGNTIYF. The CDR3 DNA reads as TGTGCCAGCACTCCGGACGGAGGAAACACCATATATTTT.

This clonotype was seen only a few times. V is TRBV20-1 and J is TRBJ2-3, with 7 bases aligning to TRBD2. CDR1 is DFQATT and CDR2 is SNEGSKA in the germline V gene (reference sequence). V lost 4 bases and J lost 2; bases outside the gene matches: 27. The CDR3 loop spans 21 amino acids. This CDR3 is CSAISDPSDLLAAVSTDTQYF. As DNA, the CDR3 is TGCAGTGCTATTAGCGACCCATCCGACTTGCTAGCGGCGGTTTCCACAGATACGCAGTATTTT.

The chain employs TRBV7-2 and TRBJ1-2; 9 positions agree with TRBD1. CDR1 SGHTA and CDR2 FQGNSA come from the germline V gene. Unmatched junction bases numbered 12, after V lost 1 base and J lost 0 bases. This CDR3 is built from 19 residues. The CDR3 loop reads CASSLGSKTGTGTNYGYTF. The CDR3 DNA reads TGTGCCAGCAGCTTAGGCTCAAAAACCGGGACAGGGACTAACTATGGCTACACCTTC.

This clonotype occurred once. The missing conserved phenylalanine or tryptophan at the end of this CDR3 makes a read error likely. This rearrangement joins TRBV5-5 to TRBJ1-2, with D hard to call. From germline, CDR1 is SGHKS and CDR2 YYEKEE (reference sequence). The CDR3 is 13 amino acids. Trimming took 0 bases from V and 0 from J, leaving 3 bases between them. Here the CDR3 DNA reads TGTGCCAGCAGCTTGGAGGCTAACTATGGCTACACCATC. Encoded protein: CASSLEANYGYTI.

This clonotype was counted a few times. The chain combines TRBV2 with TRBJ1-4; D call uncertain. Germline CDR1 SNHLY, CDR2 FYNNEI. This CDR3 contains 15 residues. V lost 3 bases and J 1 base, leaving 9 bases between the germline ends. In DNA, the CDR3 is TGTGCCAGCAGTGAGATGGGGATAACTAATGAAAAACTGTTTTTT. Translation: CASSEMGITNEKLFF.

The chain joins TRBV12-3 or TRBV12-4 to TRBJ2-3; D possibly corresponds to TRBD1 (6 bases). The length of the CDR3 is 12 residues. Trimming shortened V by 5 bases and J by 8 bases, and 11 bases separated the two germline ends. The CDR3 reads CASSLGTSTQYF. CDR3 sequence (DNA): TGTGCCAGCAGTCTGGGGACAAGTACGCAGTATTTT.

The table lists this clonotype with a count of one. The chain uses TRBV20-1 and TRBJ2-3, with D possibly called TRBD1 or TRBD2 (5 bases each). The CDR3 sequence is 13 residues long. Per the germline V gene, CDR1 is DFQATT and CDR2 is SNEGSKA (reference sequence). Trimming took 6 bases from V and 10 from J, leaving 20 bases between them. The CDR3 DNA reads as TGCAGTGCCACGGGGACCAATTTTCATGCGCAGTATTTT. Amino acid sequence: CSATGTNFHAQYF.

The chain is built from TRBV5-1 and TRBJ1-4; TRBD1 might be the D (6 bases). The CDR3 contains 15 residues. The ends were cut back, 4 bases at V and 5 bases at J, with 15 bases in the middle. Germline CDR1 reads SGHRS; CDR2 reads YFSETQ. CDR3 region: CASSGDTLRNEKLFF. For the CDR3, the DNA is TGCGCCAGCAGCGGGGACACGCTCAGAAATGAAAAACTGTTTTTT.

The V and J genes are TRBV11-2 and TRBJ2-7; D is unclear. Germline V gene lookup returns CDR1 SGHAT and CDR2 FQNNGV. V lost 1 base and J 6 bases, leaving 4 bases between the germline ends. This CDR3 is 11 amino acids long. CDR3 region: CASSLVFEQYF. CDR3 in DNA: TGTGCCAGCAGCTTAGTGTTCGAGCAGTACTTC. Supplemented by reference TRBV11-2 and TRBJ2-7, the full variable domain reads EAGVAQSPRYKIIEKRQSVAFWCNPISGHATLYWYQQILGQGPKLLIQFQNNGVVDDSQLPKDRFSAERLKGVDSTLKIQPAKLEDSAVYLCASSLVFEQYFGPGTRLTVT.

CDR3: CASSVVSGTEAFF. The CDR3 DNA follows: TGTGCCAGCAGCGTAGTATCTGGCACTGAAGCTTTCTTT. The V and J genes are TRBV9 and TRBJ1-1; no definite D call. The CDR3 is 13 residues long. The V gene lost 0 bases and the J gene lost 4 bases, with 7 bases spanning the gap. Germline V gene sequence: CDR1 SGDLS, CDR2 YYNGEE.

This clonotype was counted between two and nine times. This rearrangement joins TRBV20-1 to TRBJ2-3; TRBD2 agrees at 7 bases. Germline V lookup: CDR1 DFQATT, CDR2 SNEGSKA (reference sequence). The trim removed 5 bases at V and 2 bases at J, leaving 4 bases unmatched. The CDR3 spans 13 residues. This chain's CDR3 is CSAGTTYTDTQYF. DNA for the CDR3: TGCAGTGCTGGGACTACTTACACAGATACGCAGTATTTT.

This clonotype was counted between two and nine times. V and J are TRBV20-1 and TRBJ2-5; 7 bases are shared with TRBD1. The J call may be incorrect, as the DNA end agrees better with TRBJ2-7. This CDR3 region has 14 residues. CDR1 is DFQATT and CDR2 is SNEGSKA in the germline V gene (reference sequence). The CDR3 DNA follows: TGCAGTGCTAGAGAGGCCGACAGGGCAAGCGAGCAGTACTTC. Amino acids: CSAREADRASEQYF.

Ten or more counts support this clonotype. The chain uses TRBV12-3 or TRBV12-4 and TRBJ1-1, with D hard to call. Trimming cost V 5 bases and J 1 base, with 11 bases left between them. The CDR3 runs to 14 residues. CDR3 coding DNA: TGTGCCAGCAGTCCACTCCGACCGAACACTGAAGCTTTCTTT. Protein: CASSPLRPNTEAFF.

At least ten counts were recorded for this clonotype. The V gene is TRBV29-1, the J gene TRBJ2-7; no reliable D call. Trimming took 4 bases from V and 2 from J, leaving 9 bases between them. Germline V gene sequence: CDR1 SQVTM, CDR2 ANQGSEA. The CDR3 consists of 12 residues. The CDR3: CSVGPTPYEQYF. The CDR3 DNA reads TGCAGCGTTGGGCCGACTCCCTACGAGCAGTACTTC.

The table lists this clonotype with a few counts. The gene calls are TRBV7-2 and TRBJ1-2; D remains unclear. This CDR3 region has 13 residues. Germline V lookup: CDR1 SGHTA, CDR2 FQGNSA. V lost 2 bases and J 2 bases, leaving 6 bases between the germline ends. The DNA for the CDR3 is TGTGCCAGCAGCTTACCCGTAAACTATGGCTACACCTTC. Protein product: CASSLPVNYGYTF.

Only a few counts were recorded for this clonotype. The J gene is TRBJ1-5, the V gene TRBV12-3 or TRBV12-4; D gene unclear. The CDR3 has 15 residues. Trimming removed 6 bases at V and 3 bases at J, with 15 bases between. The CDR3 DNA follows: TGTGCCAGCAGCCCAGACCGGGGAAACAATCAGCCCCAGCATTTT. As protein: CASSPDRGNNQPQHF.

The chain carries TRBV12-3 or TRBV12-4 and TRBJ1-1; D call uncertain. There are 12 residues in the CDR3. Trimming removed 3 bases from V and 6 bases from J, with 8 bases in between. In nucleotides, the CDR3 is TGTGCCAGCAGTTTCACCACCGCTGAAGCTTTCTTT. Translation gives CASSFTTAEAFF.

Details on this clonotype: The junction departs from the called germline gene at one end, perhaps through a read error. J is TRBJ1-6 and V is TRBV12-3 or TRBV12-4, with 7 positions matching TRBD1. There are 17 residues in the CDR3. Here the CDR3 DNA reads TGTGCCAGCAGCCAGTTCGACAGGGTCTCCTATAATGCACCCCTCCACTTT. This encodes CASSQFDRVSYNAPLHF.

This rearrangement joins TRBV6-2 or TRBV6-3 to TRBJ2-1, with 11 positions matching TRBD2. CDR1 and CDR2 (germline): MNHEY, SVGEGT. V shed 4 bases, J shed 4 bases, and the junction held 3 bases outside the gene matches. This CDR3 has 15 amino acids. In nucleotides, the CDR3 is TGTGCCAGCAGTTGGGGACTAGCGGAGTACAATGAGCAGTTCTTC. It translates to CASSWGLAEYNEQFF.

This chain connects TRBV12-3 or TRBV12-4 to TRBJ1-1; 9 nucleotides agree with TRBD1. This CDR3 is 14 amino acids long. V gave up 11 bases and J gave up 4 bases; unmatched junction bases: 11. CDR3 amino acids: CAGKMDRGSTEAFF. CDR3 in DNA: TGTGCCGGCAAAATGGACAGGGGAAGCACTGAAGCTTTCTTT.

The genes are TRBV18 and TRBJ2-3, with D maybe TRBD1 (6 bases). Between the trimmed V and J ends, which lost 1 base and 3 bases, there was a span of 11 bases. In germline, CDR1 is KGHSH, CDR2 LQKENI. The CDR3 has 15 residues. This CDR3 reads CASSPLQQGTDTQYF. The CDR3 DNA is TGTGCCAGCTCACCACTCCAACAGGGTACAGATACGCAGTATTTT.